These 10 T cell receptor beta chains originate from one sample sequenced in a study of blood T cell repertoires in COVID-19. Only in-frame clones appear in the TCRdb table, and some are missing; sequencing was by immunoSEQ multiplex PCR. The repertoire holds 60,000 to 65,000 clones, with 65% to 75% as singletons. What was sequenced was peripheral blood. These TCRs come from a woman of 80 years or more with acute or convalescent COVID-19.

V usage is TRBV5-1 and J usage is TRBJ1-1; D remains ambiguous. The V gene lost 1 base and the J gene lost 4 bases, with 14 bases spanning the gap. The V gene's germline CDR1 is SGHRS and CDR2 YFSETQ. The CDR3 spans 15 residues. This CDR3 reads CASSLTLASGTEAFF. The CDR3, as DNA: TGCGCCAGCAGCTTGACCCTCGCGAGTGGCACTGAAGCTTTCTTT.

This clone has just one count. This sequence joins TRBV4-1 and TRBJ2-4; 10 bases align to TRBD1. The CDR3 extends over 15 amino acids. With V trimmed by 4 bases and J by 11 bases, 11 bases remained unmatched. The germline CDR1 and CDR2 sequences are MGHRA and YSYEKL. CDR3 coding DNA: TGCGCCAGCAGCCTGGGGGGACAGGGGAAAGGGGTTCAGTACTTC. This translates into CASSLGGQGKGVQYF.

The CDR3 is CAWSVGGDGYTF. For the CDR3, the DNA is TGTGCCTGGAGTGTTGGAGGAGATGGCTACACCTTC. The V and J genes are TRBV30 and TRBJ1-2; D not resolved. Looked up from germline, CDR1 is GTSNPN and CDR2 is SVGIG (reference sequence). V gave up 0 bases and J gave up 6 bases, with 8 bases separating them. This CDR3 has 12 residues. The full variable domain, with the rest looked up from reference TRBV30 and TRBJ1-2, is SQTIHQWPATLVQPVGSPLSLECTVEGTSNPNLYWYRQAAGRGLQLLFYSVGIGQISSEVPQNLSASRPQDRQFILSSKKLLLSDSGFYLCAWSVGGDGYTFGSGTRLTVV.

The chain is built from TRBV30 and TRBJ2-1, with a tentative D call TRBD2 (7 bases). The CDR3 contains 15 residues. Germline loops: CDR1 GTSNPN, CDR2 SVGIG (reference sequence). V shed 4 bases and J shed 8 bases, with 21 bases lying between them. The CDR3 DNA reads as TGTGCCTGGACCCACCCCGCCCGGGGGGCAGATGAGCAGTTCTTC. The encoded protein is CAWTHPARGADEQFF.

The chain is built from TRBV7-2 and TRBJ2-4, with 8 bases that match TRBD1. CDR1 and CDR2 from the germline V gene are SGHTA and FQGNSA. Germline trimming cut 6 bases from V and 8 bases from J; bases unmatched to any gene: 12. The CDR3 is 15 amino acids. CDR3 in DNA: TGTGCCAGCAGGAAAACCGCAGGGGGCTCGGACATTCAGTACTTC. As protein: CASRKTAGGSDIQYF.

The chain has TRBV4-1 and TRBJ1-5; 8 nucleotides align to TRBD1. Per the germline V gene, CDR1 is MGHRA and CDR2 is YSYEKL. V shed 6 bases, J shed 4 bases, and the junction held 17 bases outside the gene matches. This CDR3 spans 18 amino acids. CDR3 sequence reads: CASSQFTYLRTGNQPQHF. As DNA, the CDR3 is TGCGCCAGCAGTCAATTTACCTACCTCAGGACAGGGAATCAGCCCCAGCATTTT.

The chain recombines TRBV15 with TRBJ2-1, with 13 nucleotides matching TRBD2. Germline values: CDR1 LNHNV, CDR2 YYDKDF (reference sequence). The CDR3 extends over 16 amino acids. Trimming removed 4 bases from V and 7 bases from J; junction bases left unmatched: 7. Here the CDR3 reads CATSTRTSGSGNEQFF. The CDR3 DNA follows: TGTGCCACCAGCACCAGGACTAGCGGGAGTGGGAATGAGCAGTTCTTC.

The chain has TRBV11-3 and TRBJ1-6, with D hard to call. Trimming took 4 bases from V and 9 from J, leaving 10 bases between them. Germline-derived CDR1 and CDR2 are SGHNT and YENEEA. The length of the CDR3 is 13 residues. Here the CDR3 reads CASSSRRGSPLHF. The CDR3, as DNA: TGTGCCAGCAGCTCCCGGCGGGGTTCACCCCTCCACTTT.

The V call is TRBV24-1, the J call TRBJ2-5; D is unresolved. This CDR3 spans 15 amino acids. Germline CDR1 and CDR2: KGHDR and SFDVKD. Trimming cost V 3 bases and J 4 bases, with 14 bases left between them. CDR3 protein: CATSDAAATGETQYF. The CDR3 DNA reads as TGTGCCACCAGTGATGCTGCAGCTACGGGAGAGACCCAGTACTTC.

CDR3 loop: CASSLYTNTEAFF. In nucleotides, the CDR3 is TGTGCCAGCAGTTTATATACAAACACTGAAGCTTTCTTT. The genes are TRBV12-3 or TRBV12-4 and TRBJ1-1; D remains unclear. V was pared by 2 bases and J by 2 bases, with 6 bases between. The CDR3 length is 13 residues.